This T cell receptor beta chain was observed in a study of cytomegalovirus exposure and HLA in healthy donors. The PCR ran on 60 Vbeta and 13 Jbeta primers. Some clones are missing from TCRdb's copy, which holds only in-frame ones; the method was immunoSEQ multiplex PCR. The table has under 250,000 clones, around 80% seen once. The CDR3 covers 21 residues. Germline assignment: CDR1 SGHRS and CDR2 YFSETQ. The V gene lost 0 bases and the J gene lost 0 bases, with 22 bases spanning the gap. This sequence joins TRBV5-1 and TRBJ2-6; weak D call: TRBD2 (5 bases). Source material: PBMCs. The receptor was derived from a man in his forties or fifties in good health and CMV-seropositive. The CDR3 DNA is TGCGCCAGCAGCTTGGCCAGCGGTTCGTGGAATTTGCTCTCTGGGGCCAACGTCCTGACTTTC. Residues: CASSLASGSWNLLSGANVLTF.